The text below deals with one T cell receptor (beta chain). Its specificity is unknown. This sample stems from a study of OX40 agonist ivuxolimab in advanced cancers. Study as a whole: Three patients, one with hepatocellular carcinoma and two with cutaneous melanoma, achieved partial responses. Study-level results: The study found that CD8+ T cells averaged more expanded clones than CD4+. CD4+ and CD8+ blood T cells expanded clonally by week 6 at 0.1 to 3.0 mg/kg.

Generated by immunoSEQ multiplex PCR, the TCRdb table keeps only in-frame clones and is missing some. The sample contains about 14,000 clones, 82% of which appear only once. Germline V gene data show CDR1 as SGHDN and CDR2 as FVKESK. This CDR3 contains 14 residues. The germline V and J ends were trimmed by 0 bases and 3 bases, with 9 bases remaining between them. The receptor comes from an adult with an advanced solid tumor such as melanoma, head and neck, liver or kidney cancer. The V call is TRBV14, the J call TRBJ2-7; D possibly corresponds to TRBD1 (5 bases). Sequenced material: CD4+ or CD8+ T cells sorted from blood, taken in a trial of the OX40 agonist ivuxolimab. DNA for the CDR3: TGTGCCAGCAGCCAAGATAAAAGGGGCTACGAGCAGTACTTC. Amino acid sequence: CASSQDKRGYEQYF.